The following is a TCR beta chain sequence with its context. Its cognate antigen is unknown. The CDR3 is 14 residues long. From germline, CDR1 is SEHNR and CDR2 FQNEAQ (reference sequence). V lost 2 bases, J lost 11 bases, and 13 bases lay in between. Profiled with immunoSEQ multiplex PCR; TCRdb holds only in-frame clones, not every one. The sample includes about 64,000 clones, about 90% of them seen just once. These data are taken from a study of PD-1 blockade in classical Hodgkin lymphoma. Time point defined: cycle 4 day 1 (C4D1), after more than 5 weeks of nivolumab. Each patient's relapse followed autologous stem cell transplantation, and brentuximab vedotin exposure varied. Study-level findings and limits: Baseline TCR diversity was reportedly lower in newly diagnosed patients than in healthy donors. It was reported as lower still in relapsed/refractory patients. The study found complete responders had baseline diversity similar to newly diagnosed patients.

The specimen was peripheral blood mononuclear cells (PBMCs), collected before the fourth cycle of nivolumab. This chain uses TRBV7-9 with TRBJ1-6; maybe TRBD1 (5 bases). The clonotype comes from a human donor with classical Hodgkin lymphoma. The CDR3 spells CASSLRDGRTPLHF. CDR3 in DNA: TGTGCCAGCAGCTTACGGGACGGGCGGACACCCCTCCACTTT.